This entry describes one T cell receptor beta chain. This sample was taken from a study of blood T cell repertoires in COVID-19. Study summary: Sites across the United States, Italy and Spain contributed samples from acute and convalescent COVID-19.

Trimming removed 2 bases from V and 5 bases from J; junction bases left unmatched: 7. This CDR3 spans 16 amino acids. Germline CDR1 SGHAT, CDR2 FQNNGV. TCRdb's copy holds only in-frame clones and misses some; the assay was immunoSEQ multiplex PCR. The sample records roughly 190,000 clones, 84% being singletons. The receptor comes from a human donor with acute or convalescent COVID-19. The donor label of this sample is uncertain. The chain uses TRBV11-2 and TRBJ2-1, with 9 bases matching TRBD2. The specimen sequenced was peripheral blood. CDR3 residues: CASSLKAGGLDNEQFF. In DNA form, the CDR3 reads TGTGCCAGCAGCTTAAAGGCGGGGGGGCTCGACAATGAGCAGTTCTTC.